The clone carrying this T cell receptor beta chain was observed a handful of times. Sequencing was performed with immunoSEQ multiplex PCR; in TCRdb, only in-frame clones are kept and a portion is missing. The sample has hundreds of thousands of clones; about 80% are singletons. The data were taken from a study of blood T cell repertoires in COVID-19. At the level of the study: There were acute and convalescent COVID-19 samples, and they came from the United States, Italy and Spain.

This CDR3 spans 15 amino acids. Unmatched junction bases numbered 7, after V lost 5 bases and J lost 3 bases. Germline V gives CDR1 SGDLS, CDR2 YYNGEE. The chain joins TRBV9 to TRBJ2-1, with 8 bases aligning to TRBD2. Sequenced input: PBMCs or T cells enriched from blood (not recorded which). The receptor was derived from a woman between 40 and 50 years old who had been exposed to COVID-19. For the CDR3, the DNA is TGTGCCAGCAGTGAAATAGCGGGGAACTACAATGAGCAGTTCTTC. Translated: CASSEIAGNYNEQFF. The whole variable domain, filled in from reference TRBV9 and TRBJ2-1, reads DSGVTQTPKHLITATGQRVTLRCSPRSGDLSVYWYQQSLDQGLQFLIQYYNGEERAKGNILERFSAQQFPDLHSELNLSSLELGDSALYFCASSEIAGNYNEQFFGPGTRLTVL.